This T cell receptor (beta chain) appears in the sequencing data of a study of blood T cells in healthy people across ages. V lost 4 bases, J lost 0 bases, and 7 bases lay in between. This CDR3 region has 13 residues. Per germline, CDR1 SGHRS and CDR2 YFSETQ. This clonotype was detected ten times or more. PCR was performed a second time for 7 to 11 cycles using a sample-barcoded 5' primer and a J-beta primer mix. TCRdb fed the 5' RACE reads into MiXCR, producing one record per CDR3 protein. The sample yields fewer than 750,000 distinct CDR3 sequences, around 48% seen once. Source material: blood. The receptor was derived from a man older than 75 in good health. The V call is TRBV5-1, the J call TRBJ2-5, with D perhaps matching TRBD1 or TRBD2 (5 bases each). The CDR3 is CASSLGDQETQYF. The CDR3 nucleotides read TGCGCCAGCAGCCTGGGGGACCAAGAGACCCAGTACTTC.